Listed below are T cell receptor beta chains from one sample, sequenced in a study of T cell repertoires in cytomegalovirus infection. TCRdb re-called the reads through MiXCR, storing one row per CDR3 protein. The data hold over 250,000 distinct CDR3 sequences, with around 20% observed a single time. Their recognized antigens are unknown. Material: cultured PBMCs, obtained from culture after CMV antigen stimulation. These receptors originate from a human donor in good health (CMV status not recorded). Some clones in this sample may be carry-over from other donors' samples. CDR3s include the opening cysteine and the closing phenylalanine or tryptophan. Fields, in order: V gene, clone size, J gene, D gene, CDR3 protein, CDR3 DNA. The D gene is left open where the match is weak. Size is stated for part of the rows, as once, few or many counts, or as a class when the clone is expanded.

TRBV7-6	many	TRBJ2-2	TRBD1	CASSLNRGHSRELFF	TGTGCCAGCAGCTTAAACAGGGGGCATAGCAGGGAGCTGTTTTTT
TRBV24-1	.	TRBJ2-3	.	CATSDYLFGSTDTQYF	TGTGCCACCAGTGATTACTTGTTCGGGAGCACAGATACGCAGTATTTT
TRBV19	.	TRBJ2-1	TRBD2	CASSIGGWGTSGNNEQFF	TGTGCCAGTAGTATAGGGGGGTGGGGGACTAGCGGAAACAATGAGCAGTTCTTC
TRBV7-9	.	TRBJ1-2	.	CASSSSLVGYGYTF	TGTGCCAGCAGCTCATCCTTAGTTGGATATGGCTACACCTTC
TRBV11-3	once	TRBJ2-1	TRBD2	CASSSKAGGVSYEQFF	TGTGCCAGCAGCTCAAAAGCGGGAGGGGTCTCGTATGAGCAGTTCTTC
TRBV20-1	.	TRBJ2-2	TRBD2	CSAAPRRGTSGRANTGELFF	TGCAGTGCCGCACCGCGCCGCGGGACTAGCGGGAGGGCGAACACCGGGGAGCTGTTTTTT
TRBV10-2	many	TRBJ2-3	.	CASNSTDTQYF	TGCGCCAGCAATAGCACAGATACGCAGTATTTT
TRBV7-9	many	TRBJ2-3	.	CASTSGRSSTDTQYF	TGTGCCAGCACATCGGGTCGCAGTAGCACAGATACGCAGTATTTT
TRBV19	.	TRBJ2-1	TRBD2	CAGSILFRAGGDNEQFF	TGTGCCGGTAGTATACTTTTTAGGGCGGGAGGGGACAATGAGCAGTTCTTC
TRBV19	few	TRBJ2-1	TRBD2	CASRPGTSGSNEQFF	TGTGCCAGTAGGCCTGGGACTAGCGGGAGTAATGAGCAGTTCTTC
TRBV15	.	TRBJ1-1	TRBD1	CATSRTGRVDTEAFF	TGTGCCACCAGCAGGACAGGGCGAGTGGACACTGAAGCTTTCTTT
TRBV20-1	few	TRBJ1-2	.	CSARQQSLNYGYTF	TGCAGTGCTAGGCAACAGTCGCTTAACTATGGCTACACCTTC
TRBV7-2	many	TRBJ2-1	.	CASSLRGGESYNEQFF	TGTGCCAGCAGCTTAAGAGGCGGAGAGTCCTACAATGAGCAGTTCTTC
TRBV9	few	TRBJ1-6	.	CASSVEASGSPLHF	TGTGCCAGCAGCGTAGAGGCATCGGGTTCACCCCTCCACTTT
TRBV12-3/TRBV12-4	many	TRBJ1-5	.	CASSFSKRSNQPQHF	TGTGCCAGCAGTTTCTCGAAGCGGAGCAATCAGCCCCAGCATTTT
TRBV7-9	few	TRBJ1-1	.	CASSAGMNTEAFF	TGTGCCAGCAGCGCCGGCATGAACACTGAAGCTTTCTTT
TRBV5-4	few	TRBJ2-7	.	CASSLEPGARYEQYF	TGTGCCAGCAGCTTGGAACCGGGGGCGCGCTACGAGCAGTACTTC
TRBV12-3/TRBV12-4	.	TRBJ2-5	.	CASSFSTGETQYF	TGTGCCAGCAGTTTTTCCACGGGGGAGACCCAGTACTTC
TRBV7-2	many	TRBJ1-5	.	CASSRQGHSNQPQHF	TGTGCCAGCAGCCGTCAGGGCCATAGCAATCAGCCCCAGCATTTT
TRBV5-4	.	TRBJ2-7	.	CASSGGGTVYEQYF	TGTGCCAGCAGCGGGGGAGGGACAGTCTACGAGCAGTACTTC
TRBV6-5	many	TRBJ1-3	.	CASSYSGGKGNTIYF	TGTGCCAGCAGTTACTCAGGGGGAAAAGGAAACACCATATATTTT
TRBV6-1	few	TRBJ1-5	.	CASSEAWGNQPQHF	TGTGCCAGCAGTGAAGCCTGGGGCAATCAGCCCCAGCATTTT
TRBV30	few	TRBJ1-2	.	CAWNDGTDSRGGEQTNGYTF	TGTGCCTGGAATGACGGGACTGATTCCCGGGGGGGAGAACAGACGAACGGCTACACCTTC
TRBV2	.	TRBJ1-2	.	CASSRQNGYTF	TGTGCCAGCAGTCGACAGAATGGCTACACCTTC
TRBV6-6	few	TRBJ1-1	.	CASSYPFLGQSNTEAFF	TGTGCCAGCAGTTACCCTTTCCTCGGACAGTCCAACACTGAAGCTTTCTTT
TRBV12-3/TRBV12-4	.	TRBJ1-2	.	CASSLTDRGYTF	TGTGCCAGCAGTCTGACAGACCGAGGCTACACCTTC
TRBV6-6	.	TRBJ1-6	TRBD1	CASSYSVQGNSPLHF	TGTGCCAGCAGTTACTCTGTACAGGGGAATTCACCCCTCCACTTT
TRBV7-9	few	TRBJ1-1	TRBD1	CASSPGQGAGEAFF	TGTGCCAGCAGCCCCGGACAGGGGGCAGGTGAAGCTTTCTTT
TRBV7-2	few	TRBJ2-2	.	CASSFGHTGELFF	TGTGCCAGCAGCTTCGGGCACACCGGGGAGCTGTTTTTT
TRBV7-3	many	TRBJ2-1	.	CASSLTGSPSQFF	TGTGCCAGCAGCTTAACCGGTAGCCCATCGCAGTTCTTC
TRBV29-1	few	TRBJ2-5	.	CSVQGIQETQYF	TGCAGCGTTCAGGGGATTCAAGAGACCCAGTACTTC
TRBV10-3	.	TRBJ1-1	.	CAISEEGNTEAFF	TGTGCCATCAGTGAAGAGGGCAACACTGAAGCTTTCTTT
TRBV19	many	TRBJ1-3	.	CASSGQSSGNTIYF	TGTGCCAGTAGTGGACAGTCCTCTGGAAACACCATATATTTT
TRBV24-1	few	TRBJ2-1	.	CATSELFPSNEQFF	TGTGCCACCAGTGAACTGTTTCCTTCGAATGAGCAGTTCTTC
TRBV6-2/TRBV6-3	few	TRBJ2-3	TRBD2	CASSVWGGAGTDTQYF	TGTGCCAGCAGTGTCTGGGGCGGAGCGGGGACAGATACGCAGTATTTT
TRBV6-6	few	TRBJ2-3	TRBD1	CASKKGGADTQYF	TGTGCCAGCAAAAAAGGGGGCGCAGATACGCAGTATTTT
TRBV9	.	TRBJ2-3	.	CASSVALTTSTDTQYF	TGTGCCAGCAGCGTAGCGCTCACCACTAGCACAGATACGCAGTATTTT